This paragraph reports one T cell receptor beta chain. The sample is drawn from a study of blood T cell repertoires in COVID-19. Overall study context: Acute and convalescent COVID-19 specimens originated in the United States, Italy and Spain. Sample material is recorded as cDNA or gDNA derived from T cells, B-cell-depleted T cells, or PBMCs.

How the authors handled the data: Estimated nucleated cell counts came from reference gene primer amplification. TCRdb's copy holds only in-frame clones and misses some; the assay was immunoSEQ multiplex PCR. The D gene and trimming were derived from the DNA, and the V and J assignments and clone size from that table. The sample has approximately 180,000 clones, approximately 90% seen once; the top ten hold 0.53%. CDR1 and CDR2 (germline): SGHVS, FNYEAQ. The V gene lost 5 bases and the J gene lost 4 bases, with 23 bases spanning the gap. There are 17 residues in the CDR3. Sequencing input: peripheral blood. The chain is built from TRBV7-6 and TRBJ2-5; a weak D match, TRBD2 (6 bases). The sequence was collected from a man aged 50 or older with acute or convalescent COVID-19. CDR3 nucleotides: TGTGCCAGCAGCCTCTTCGGGAGTCAACTCGGACCAGAGACCCAGTACTTC. It encodes CASSLFGSQLGPETQYF.